The rows below give T cell receptor beta chains drawn from one sample of a study of blood T cells in healthy people across ages. In TCRdb, the 5' RACE reads were re-called with MiXCR into one record per CDR3 protein. The data show about 830,000 distinct CDR3 sequences, around 68% seen once. The sequencing sample was made of blood. These receptors were obtained from a man aged 25-40 years in good health. The CDR3 runs from the conserved cysteine through the conserved F or W. D genes are given only for firm matches. Clone sizes are given selectively: once, few, many, or a class where the clone is expanded.

J: TRBJ1-1; length: 14; V: TRBV29-1; D: -; size: -; DNA: TGCAGCGTTGAGGATCACAGGGAAGACACTGAAGCTTTCTTT; CDR3: CSVEDHREDTEAFF
J: TRBJ2-7; length: 13; V: TRBV9; D: -; size: -; DNA: TGTGCCAGCAGCGGGGGTGAAAACTACGAGCAGTACTTC; CDR3: CASSGGENYEQYF
J: TRBJ1-2; length: 15; V: TRBV6-2/TRBV6-3; D: -; size: -; DNA: TGTGCCAGCGGCCCCTCATGGGAGTACGCGTATGGCTACACCTTC; CDR3: CASGPSWEYAYGYTF
J: TRBJ2-5; length: 12; V: TRBV24-1; D: -; size: once; DNA: TGTGCCACCAGAGGGTTAGGGGAGACCCAGTACTTC; CDR3: CATRGLGETQYF
J: TRBJ2-1; length: 14; V: TRBV18; D: TRBD2; size: -; DNA: TGTGCCAGCTCACCGACGGGGGGGTGGAATGAGCAGTTCTTC; CDR3: CASSPTGGWNEQFF
J: TRBJ1-5; length: 14; V: TRBV20-1; D: TRBD1; size: -; DNA: TGCAGTGCTACCCGGACAGGGGGCAGGAAGCCCCAGCATTTT; CDR3: CSATRTGGRKPQHF
J: TRBJ1-1; length: 16; V: TRBV5-5; D: -; size: -; DNA: TGTGCCAGCAGCCCCCAGCTTGTTCAGGGGAGGACTGAAGCTTTCTTT; CDR3: CASSPQLVQGRTEAFF
J: TRBJ2-1; length: 14; V: TRBV6-2/TRBV6-3; D: -; size: -; DNA: TGTGCCAGCAGTTACACCGCCAGATACAATGAGCAGTTCTTC; CDR3: CASSYTARYNEQFF
J: TRBJ2-7; length: 12; V: TRBV15; D: -; size: -; DNA: TGTGCCACTAGGACGGACTACAATGAGCAGTACTTC; CDR3: CATRTDYNEQYF
J: TRBJ1-1; length: 17; V: TRBV7-2; D: -; size: -; DNA: TGTGCCAGCAGCTTAGAAGCTCTAGGAGGTCGGGACACTGAAGCTTTCTTT; CDR3: CASSLEALGGRDTEAFF
J: TRBJ2-3; length: 15; V: TRBV2; D: TRBD2; size: -; DNA: TGTGCCAGCAGTGAAGGGCGGGGGGGCACAGATACGCAGTATTTT; CDR3: CASSEGRGGTDTQYF
J: TRBJ2-7; length: 16; V: TRBV27; D: -; size: -; DNA: TGTGCCAGCAGTTCAACCCGGGCAGGTAGCTCCTACGAGCAGTACTTC; CDR3: CASSSTRAGSSYEQYF
J: TRBJ1-5; length: 15; V: TRBV28; D: -; size: -; DNA: TGTGCCAGCACCCATTTAGGGGATAGCAATCAGCCCCAGCATTTT; CDR3: CASTHLGDSNQPQHF
J: TRBJ2-1; length: 15; V: TRBV25-1; D: TRBD2; size: -; DNA: TGTGCCAGCAGCTCCAGCGGGGGGGCCGTTAATGAGCAGTTCTTC; CDR3: CASSSSGGAVNEQFF
J: TRBJ1-5; length: 12; V: TRBV28; D: -; size: -; DNA: TGTGCCAGCAGTCCTAGGGGGTCGCCCCAGCATTTT; CDR3: CASSPRGSPQHF
J: TRBJ2-7; length: 15; V: TRBV4-3; D: -; size: few; DNA: TGCGCCAGCAGCCAGGCTCGGGGCAATACCGAGGAGCAGTACTTC; CDR3: CASSQARGNTEEQYF
J: TRBJ2-5; length: 13; V: TRBV20-1; D: -; size: -; DNA: TGCAGTGCCCGCCGACAGGACCAAGAGACCCAGTACTTC; CDR3: CSARRQDQETQYF
J: TRBJ2-1; length: 15; V: TRBV15; D: -; size: -; DNA: TGTGCCACCAGCAGAGATCGGGGAAGTTACGATGAGCAGTTCTTC; CDR3: CATSRDRGSYDEQFF
J: TRBJ2-5; length: 13; V: TRBV6-2/TRBV6-3; D: -; size: -; DNA: TGTGCCAGCAGAGAGACAGTCCAAGAGACCCAGTACTTC; CDR3: CASRETVQETQYF
J: TRBJ2-7; length: 15; V: TRBV7-3; D: -; size: -; DNA: TGTGCCAGCAGCTTGGGGGGAGTGGGCGTCGGCGAGCAGTACTTC; CDR3: CASSLGGVGVGEQYF
J: TRBJ2-7; length: 16; V: TRBV6-6; D: -; size: -; DNA: TGTGCCAGCAGCGACTCCACAGGGAAGAGTTCCTACGAGCAGTACTTC; CDR3: CASSDSTGKSSYEQYF
J: TRBJ2-7; length: 15; V: TRBV6-2/TRBV6-3; D: -; size: -; DNA: TGTGCCAGCAGAAGTACGGGACATATAAACTACGAGCAGTACTTC; CDR3: CASRSTGHINYEQYF
J: TRBJ2-7; length: 13; V: TRBV5-1; D: -; size: many; DNA: TGCGCCAGCAGCTTGGGGGGTCACGGGGAGCAGTACTTC; CDR3: CASSLGGHGEQYF
J: TRBJ2-1; length: 13; V: TRBV30; D: TRBD1; size: -; DNA: TGTGCCTGGACCTGGACAGGGCTACATGAGCAGTTCTTC; CDR3: CAWTWTGLHEQFF
J: TRBJ2-7; length: 17; V: TRBV7-2; D: TRBD2; size: few; DNA: TGTGCCAGCAGCTTAGTCCCGCTAGCGGGGGCAACCTACGAGCAGTACTTC; CDR3: CASSLVPLAGATYEQYF
J: TRBJ2-1; length: 12; V: TRBV2; D: -; size: -; DNA: TGTGCCAGCATAGGCACATACAATGAGCAGTTCTTC; CDR3: CASIGTYNEQFF
J: TRBJ2-5; length: 16; V: TRBV7-8; D: TRBD1; size: -; DNA: TGTGCCAGCAGCCCGAGCTTTCAGGACAGGCAAGAGACCCAGTACTTC; CDR3: CASSPSFQDRQETQYF
J: TRBJ2-7; length: 14; V: TRBV20-1; D: TRBD2; size: once; DNA: TGCAGTGCTAGAGCGGCGGGGGGGACCTACGAGCAGTACTTC; CDR3: CSARAAGGTYEQYF
J: TRBJ1-1; length: 14; V: TRBV27; D: TRBD1; size: -; DNA: TGTGCCAGCAGTCCACGAACAGGGGAAACTGAAGCTTTCTTT; CDR3: CASSPRTGETEAFF
J: TRBJ2-3; length: 17; V: TRBV7-6; D: TRBD2; size: -; DNA: TGTGCCAGCAGCTTAAAGACGCGGGGGTCGGGTTGGGATACGCAGTATTTT; CDR3: CASSLKTRGSGWDTQYF
J: TRBJ1-5; length: 14; V: TRBV4-3; D: -; size: -; DNA: TGCGCCAGCAGCCAAGATATTGGGGACCAGCCCCAGCATTTT; CDR3: CASSQDIGDQPQHF
J: TRBJ1-2; length: 14; V: TRBV15; D: -; size: -; DNA: TGTGCCACCAGCAGAGACCGGACCTATTATGGCTACACCTTC; CDR3: CATSRDRTYYGYTF
J: TRBJ1-2; length: 16; V: TRBV4-3; D: -; size: -; DNA: TGCGCCAGCAGCCAAGTGGCCGAGGGAGAGGGCTATGGCTACACCTTC; CDR3: CASSQVAEGEGYGYTF
J: TRBJ2-7; length: 14; V: TRBV12-3/TRBV12-4; D: TRBD2; size: -; DNA: TGTGCCAGCAGTATTGGGACTAGCGGGTTTGAGCAGTACTTC; CDR3: CASSIGTSGFEQYF
J: TRBJ2-1; length: 13; V: TRBV12-3/TRBV12-4; D: -; size: once; DNA: TGTGCCAGCAGTTTCCCCCTCGGGGATGAGCAGTTCTTC; CDR3: CASSFPLGDEQFF
J: TRBJ2-5; length: 14; V: TRBV12-3/TRBV12-4; D: -; size: -; DNA: TGTGCCAGCCAACACCTCGGTCCTAGGGAGACCCAGTACTTC; CDR3: CASQHLGPRETQYF
J: TRBJ2-7; length: 13; V: TRBV5-1; D: -; size: -; DNA: TGCGCCAGCAGCGTCCCCAGGGGAAACGAGCAGTACTTC; CDR3: CASSVPRGNEQYF
J: TRBJ2-5; length: 14; V: TRBV20-1; D: TRBD2; size: few; DNA: TGCAGTGCTAGGAGGGGGGAAGCGGGGGGGACCCAGTACTTC; CDR3: CSARRGEAGGTQYF
J: TRBJ2-1; length: 15; V: TRBV5-4; D: TRBD2; size: -; DNA: TGTGCCAGCAGCTTGGCGGGGGGTGACACCAATGAGCAGTTCTTC; CDR3: CASSLAGGDTNEQFF
J: TRBJ2-1; length: 16; V: TRBV6-4; D: TRBD2; size: -; DNA: TGTGCCAGCAGTGACTCAGCGGGGGGGCATAGGAATGAGCAGTTCTTC; CDR3: CASSDSAGGHRNEQFF
J: TRBJ2-1; length: 15; V: TRBV6-1; D: -; size: -; DNA: TGTGCCAGCAGTGAGCCAGGGAGAATGAAAAACGAGCAGTTCTTC; CDR3: CASSEPGRMKNEQFF
J: TRBJ2-4; length: 14; V: TRBV6-5; D: TRBD1; size: -; DNA: TGTGCCAGCAAAGGACAGGGTTCAGCTAACATTCAGTACTTC; CDR3: CASKGQGSANIQYF
J: TRBJ2-7; length: 13; V: TRBV29-1; D: TRBD1; size: -; DNA: TGCAGCGTTGGGGACAGGGTTACCTACGAGCAGTACTTC; CDR3: CSVGDRVTYEQYF
J: TRBJ2-5; length: 14; V: TRBV9; D: TRBD1; size: -; DNA: TGTGCCAGCAGCGTTGACAGGGGTGCAGAGACCCAGTACTTC; CDR3: CASSVDRGAETQYF
J: TRBJ2-3; length: 17; V: TRBV7-2; D: TRBD1; size: few; DNA: TGTGCCAGCAGCTTGTCCGGGACAGGGCTTCTCACAGATACGCAGTATTTT; CDR3: CASSLSGTGLLTDTQYF
J: TRBJ2-5; length: 15; V: TRBV2; D: -; size: few; DNA: TGTGCCAGCAGTGAGATCACAGGGACCCAAGAGACCCAGTACTTC; CDR3: CASSEITGTQETQYF
J: TRBJ1-5; length: 13; V: TRBV6-6; D: -; size: -; DNA: TGTGCCAGCAGCGCCGGGAGAGATCAGCCCCAGCATTTT; CDR3: CASSAGRDQPQHF
J: TRBJ1-2; length: 17; V: TRBV27; D: -; size: -; DNA: TGTGCCAGCAGTCTAGAGGGGGGTAGGGGTCGGAGAAATGGCTACACCTTC; CDR3: CASSLEGGRGRRNGYTF
J: TRBJ2-7; length: 12; V: TRBV12-3/TRBV12-4; D: -; size: few; DNA: TGTGCCAGTAGCCGGAGGCCCTACGAGCAGTACTTC; CDR3: CASSRRPYEQYF
J: TRBJ2-7; length: 16; V: TRBV18; D: TRBD1; size: few; DNA: TGTGCCAGCTCACCAAGATTCGGACAGGGGGCCCACGAGCAGTACTTC; CDR3: CASSPRFGQGAHEQYF
J: TRBJ2-1; length: 15; V: TRBV6-2/TRBV6-3; D: TRBD1; size: once; DNA: TGTGCCAGCAGGCCCTCGACAGGGGTCATTCATGAGCAGTTCTTC; CDR3: CASRPSTGVIHEQFF